Each of the 19 T cell receptor beta chains below was sequenced from the same sample in a study of T cells after posttransplantation cyclophosphamide. Only in-frame clones appear in the TCRdb table, and some are missing; sequencing was by immunoSEQ multiplex PCR. This table holds about 36,000 clones, 78% found once. Cyclophosphamide on days +3 and +4 followed busulfan-fludarabine conditioning and a marrow graft. The source material was CD4+ T cells sorted from blood, sampled roughly 250 weeks after a stem cell transplant with posttransplant cyclophosphamide. The receptors come from a female patient aged 35 to 55 who received an allogeneic stem cell transplant from a related donor, was CMV-positive, and had no GVHD. Some T cells may be provided by the graft donor.

This clone was picked up one time. The V call is TRBV4-3, the J call TRBJ2-1, with TRBD1 as a possible D gene (6 bases). Between the trimmed V and J ends, which lost 4 bases and 7 bases, there was a span of 26 bases. Germline-derived CDR1 and CDR2 are LGHNA and YSLEER. The CDR3 length is 18 residues. The CDR3 DNA is TGCGCCAGCAGCCGATTACCACCAGAACAGGGTGGTAGGAATGAGCAGTTCTTC. It encodes CASSRLPPEQGGRNEQFF.

The table lists this clone with a few counts. In DNA form, the CDR3 reads TGCGCCAGCAGCTTGGGCGAAAACTATGGCTACACCTTC. Translated: CASSLGENYGYTF. The chain employs TRBV5-1 and TRBJ1-2; no definite D call. The CDR3 contains 13 residues. Germline assignment: CDR1 SGHRS and CDR2 YFSETQ. The V and J ends lost 0 bases and 2 bases respectively, with 5 bases between them.

The chain combines TRBV10-2 with TRBJ2-5; a weak D match, TRBD2 (7 bases). Looked up from germline, CDR1 is WSHSY and CDR2 is SAAADI. The CDR3 has 14 amino acids. The ends were cut back, 8 bases at V and 4 bases at J, with 17 bases in the middle. Written as DNA, the CDR3 is TGCGCCAGCGGTACCGGGGGGCGGATAGAGACCCAGTACTTC. Its translation: CASGTGGRIETQYF.

This chain joins TRBV18 and TRBJ1-2, with D unresolved. The CDR3 has 13 amino acids. V gave up 1 base and J gave up 5 bases, with 8 bases separating them. Germline CDR1 is KGHSH and CDR2 is LQKENI. CDR3 DNA sequence: TGTGCCAGCTCACCACAGGAGTCATATGGCTACACCTTC. This sequence encodes CASSPQESYGYTF.

The chain combines TRBV18 with TRBJ1-5; no clear D. From germline, CDR1 is KGHSH and CDR2 LQKENI. Trimming stripped 4 bases from V and 4 bases from J, with 5 bases between. The CDR3 loop spans 12 amino acids. CDR3 sequence (DNA): TGTGCCAGCTCACAGACAAATCAGCCCCAGCATTTT. Translating gives CASSQTNQPQHF.

This chain joins TRBV5-7 and TRBJ1-5, with 11 bases lining up with TRBD1. TRBV5-7 is an ORF, with its function uncertain. V was pared by 4 bases and J by 7 bases, with 7 bases of the junction left unmatched. There are 15 residues in the CDR3. CDR3 sequence: CASSGGTGGEQPQHF. The CDR3 DNA sequence: TGTGCCAGCAGCGGCGGGACAGGGGGTGAACAGCCCCAGCATTTT.

The genes are TRBV25-1 and TRBJ1-6; 8 bases match TRBD1. This CDR3 is 17 amino acids long. J lost 5 bases, V lost 1 base, and 7 bases had no gene match. CDR1 and CDR2 (germline): MGHDK, SYGVNS. CDR3 sequence reads: CASSEFGRGRNNSPLHF. In DNA form, the CDR3 reads TGTGCCAGCAGTGAATTCGGCAGGGGGCGCAATAATTCACCCCTCCACTTT.

The genes are TRBV7-8 and TRBJ1-5; the match to TRBD1 covers 7 bases. V trimming: 1 base; J trimming: 11 bases; junction bases outside the gene matches: 11. The length of the CDR3 is 15 residues. Germline V gene lookup returns CDR1 SGHVS and CDR2 FQNEAQ. The CDR3 sequence is CASSLDSQGPRSQHF. CDR3 bases: TGTGCCAGCAGCTTAGACTCACAGGGGCCCAGATCCCAGCATTTT.

The V call is TRBV15, the J call TRBJ2-5; tentatively, D is TRBD2 (6 bases). Trimming cost V 0 bases and J 8 bases, with 10 bases left between them. The CDR3 sequence is 13 residues long. CDR1 and CDR2 from the germline V gene are LNHNV and YYDKDF (reference sequence). Written as DNA, the CDR3 is TGTGCCACCAGCAGAGATCGGGGGACCACCCAGTACTTC. This encodes CATSRDRGTTQYF.

In this sample, this clone turned up once. The chain recombines TRBV11-1 with TRBJ2-7; TRBD2 is a possible D gene (6 bases). With 1 base removed from V and 3 bases from J, the gap between germline ends came to 7 bases. Per the germline V gene, CDR1 is SGHAT and CDR2 is FQDESV (reference sequence). The length of the CDR3 is 13 residues. The CDR3 DNA follows: TGTGCCAGCAGCTTAGTGGGGGGCTACGAGCAGTACTTC. It specifies CASSLVGGYEQYF.

This clone has only one observation. The rearrangement joins TRBV4-3 to TRBJ1-4, with 10 bases aligning to TRBD1. The ends lost 4 bases at V and 6 bases at J; junction bases unmatched: 5. In germline, CDR1 is LGHNA, CDR2 YSLEER. The CDR3 consists of 15 residues. In nucleotides, the CDR3 is TGCGCCAGCAGCCCATGGGACAGGGGAGATGAAAAACTGTTTTTT. It yields the protein CASSPWDRGDEKLFF.

The CDR3 DNA sequence: TGTGCCAGCAGTTCGGGGAGGGGCGGGCTAGTCACAGATACGCAGTATTTT. Translation gives CASSSGRGGLVTDTQYF. V and J are TRBV27 and TRBJ2-3; 7 bases fit TRBD2. From germline, CDR1 is MNHEY and CDR2 SMNVEV (reference sequence). J gave up 2 bases and V 4 bases, and 12 bases lay outside the gene matches. This CDR3 has 17 residues.

The chain carries TRBV21-1 and TRBJ2-1; the D call TRBD1 from the table was never checked on the DNA. TRBV21-1 is tagged as a pseudogene. CDR3 length: 17 amino acids. CDR3 nucleotide sequence: TGTGCCAGCAGCAAAGGTCCTGGGACAGGGGGCTTGAATGAGCAGTTCTTC. This encodes CASSKGPGTGGLNEQFF.

CDR3 DNA sequence: TGTGCCAGCAGTACTACCTATGACAGGGGGGGGGAGCAGTACTTC. This encodes CASSTTYDRGGEQYF. This chain joins TRBV9 and TRBJ2-7; TRBD1 matches 9 bases. The CDR3 is 15 amino acids. J lost 7 bases, V lost 5 bases, and 13 bases had no gene match. Germline CDR1 is SGDLS and CDR2 is YYNGEE.

This clone is a singleton in its sample. This chain joins TRBV6-5 and TRBJ1-1, with no clear D. Trimming stripped 0 bases from V and 6 bases from J, with 8 bases between. The CDR3 contains 13 residues. Germline V gives CDR1 MNHEY, CDR2 SVGAGI. The CDR3 is CASSYSASAEAFF. In DNA, the CDR3 is TGTGCCAGCAGTTACTCGGCCAGCGCTGAAGCTTTCTTT.

This chain joins TRBV6-5 and TRBJ2-3; 8 bases are shared with TRBD2. Germline CDR1 MNHEY, CDR2 SVGAGI. The CDR3 is made up of 16 amino acids. Losses at the gene ends were 4 bases for V and 6 bases for J; bases not matched to a gene: 12. The CDR3, as DNA: TGTGCCAGCAGTTCCCGAAGCGGGGGAAACCGGGATACGCAGTATTTT. Amino acids: CASSSRSGGNRDTQYF.

This chain uses TRBV6-1 with TRBJ2-1; 9 nucleotides line up with TRBD2. Per the germline V gene, CDR1 is MNHNS and CDR2 is SASEGT. V lost 7 bases, J lost 4 bases, and 5 bases stayed unmatched. The CDR3 extends over 14 amino acids. In nucleotides, the CDR3 is TGTGCCAGCACCCTAGCGGGACTATACAATGAGCAGTTCTTC. Protein product: CASTLAGLYNEQFF.

This clone showed up just a few times. V usage is TRBV18 and J usage is TRBJ2-3; D might be TRBD2 (5 bases). Per the germline V gene, CDR1 is KGHSH and CDR2 is LQKENI. V dropped 6 bases and J dropped 3 bases, with 16 bases sitting between them. The CDR3 spans 15 residues. The CDR3 protein is CASSNLPQRTDTQYF. CDR3 nucleotide sequence: TGTGCCAGCTCGAACCTACCCCAGCGGACAGATACGCAGTATTTT.

The V gene is TRBV27, the J gene TRBJ1-5; D is unresolved. Trimming stripped 3 bases from V and 9 bases from J, with 9 bases between. The CDR3 has 12 residues. The V gene's germline CDR1 is MNHEY and CDR2 SMNVEV (reference sequence). CDR3 region: CASSFRAGPQHF. The DNA for the CDR3 is TGTGCCAGCAGTTTTCGTGCAGGGCCCCAGCATTTT.